This passage covers 26 T cell receptor beta chains from one sample sequenced in a study of T cell responses to AZD1222 COVID-19 vaccine. Generated by immunoSEQ multiplex PCR, the TCRdb table keeps only in-frame clones and is missing some. The repertoire holds fewer than 90,000 clones, with around nine tenths as singletons. Source: peripheral blood, taken on day 0 of AZD1222 vaccination. The source is an adult in good health.

V is TRBV7-9 and J is TRBJ2-2; the match to TRBD2 covers 10 bases. The CDR3 has 16 amino acids. In germline, CDR1 is SEHNR, CDR2 FQNEAQ (reference sequence). V lost 5 bases to trimming and J lost 5 bases; unmatched junction nucleotides: 8. The CDR3 DNA follows: TGTGCCAGCAGCGTACCTAGCGGGAGAGAGACCGGGGAGCTGTTTTTT. This sequence encodes CASSVPSGRETGELFF.

The rearrangement uses TRBV6-1 and TRBJ2-3, with 11 bases aligning to TRBD2. Germline V gene data show CDR1 as MNHNS and CDR2 as SASEGT. This CDR3 region has 18 residues. Trimming removed 0 bases from V and 4 bases from J; junction bases left unmatched: 9. Written as DNA, the CDR3 is TGTGCCAGCAGTGAAGCGATCTTTAGCGGGAGGGCTTCAGATACGCAGTATTTT. It yields the protein CASSEAIFSGRASDTQYF.

This chain uses TRBV7-8 with TRBJ2-1; 7 positions match TRBD1. The CDR3 is made up of 15 amino acids. CDR1 and CDR2 from the germline V gene are SGHVS and FQNEAQ. V was pared by 3 bases and J by 0 bases, with 2 bases of the junction left unmatched. The CDR3 DNA sequence: TGTGCCAGCAGCTTGGGACAGTACTCCTACAATGAGCAGTTCTTC. Its translation: CASSLGQYSYNEQFF. Filled out from reference TRBV7-8 and TRBJ2-1, the complete variable domain reads GAGVSQSPRYKVAKRGQDVALRCDPISGHVSLFWYQQALGQGPEFLTYFQNEAQLDKSGLPSDRFFAERPEGSVSTLKIQRTQQEDSAVYLCASSLGQYSYNEQFFGPGTRLTVL.

The rearrangement links TRBV19 to TRBJ2-2, with D unresolved. The CDR3 spans 15 residues. Germline V gene lookup returns CDR1 LNHDA and CDR2 SQIVND (reference sequence). V was shortened by 10 bases and J by 4 bases, with 19 bases between the two germline ends. DNA of the CDR3: TGTGCCACAAAGAAGCAGGCAGGTGGCACCGGGGAGCTGTTTTTT. This gives the protein CATKKQAGGTGELFF.

J is TRBJ1-1 and V is TRBV19; 8 bases are a match to TRBD1. J was trimmed by 5 bases and V by 6 bases; bases with no gene match: 8. This CDR3 spans 14 amino acids. Germline CDR1 LNHDA, CDR2 SQIVND (reference sequence). CDR3 nucleotide sequence: TGTGCCAGTAGCCCCGGACAGGGTAGTACTGAAGCTTTCTTT. Translation: CASSPGQGSTEAFF.

The chain has TRBV19 and TRBJ2-5; TRBD2 aligns across 7 bases. The CDR3 has 15 amino acids. The V gene end was trimmed by 3 bases and the J gene end by 5 bases; junction bases not matched to a gene: 9. In germline, CDR1 is LNHDA, CDR2 SQIVND (reference sequence). The CDR3, as DNA: TGTGCCAGTAGTATGGGGGGAACTAGCGTGGAGACCCAGTACTTC. Translated, it gives CASSMGGTSVETQYF.

The chain employs TRBV9 and TRBJ1-2, with TRBD1 as a possible D gene (6 bases). Trimming pared 4 bases from V and 4 bases from J, leaving 11 bases between. The CDR3 loop spans 13 amino acids. Germline CDR1 is SGDLS and CDR2 is YYNGEE. This CDR3 reads CASSPSTGYGYTF. CDR3 in DNA: TGTGCCAGCAGCCCATCGACAGGCTATGGCTACACCTTC.

This chain joins TRBV5-1 and TRBJ2-7, with D unclear. This CDR3 is 15 amino acids long. CDR1 is SGHRS, CDR2 YFSETQ, per germline. V was cut by 2 bases and J by 4 bases, with 16 bases left in between. As DNA, the CDR3 is TGCGCCAGCAGCTTTGGCACCGGGCCTCAGTACGAGCAGTACTTC. Translation gives CASSFGTGPQYEQYF.

CDR3 loop: CASSLSFWDRSNTGELFF. The CDR3 nucleotides are TGTGCCAGCAGCTTAAGTTTCTGGGACAGATCGAACACCGGGGAGCTGTTTTTT. This chain links TRBV13 with TRBJ2-2, with 7 bases aligning to TRBD1. The trim removed 2 bases at V and 0 bases at J, leaving 9 bases unmatched. Germline V gene lookup returns CDR1 PRHDT and CDR2 FYEKMQ (reference sequence). The CDR3 totals 18 residues.

The chain recombines TRBV11-3 with TRBJ2-1; TRBD2 matches 11 bases. CDR3 length: 15 amino acids. The V and J ends lost 5 bases and 8 bases, in that order; junction bases with no gene match: 8. CDR1 is SGHNT, CDR2 YENEEA, per germline. CDR3 protein: CASSPLAGGRDEQFF. The DNA of the CDR3 is TGTGCCAGCAGCCCCTTAGCGGGAGGGAGGGATGAGCAGTTCTTC.

This rearrangement joins TRBV19 to TRBJ1-1; maybe TRBD1 (5 bases). Trimming cost V 6 bases and J 6 bases, with 17 bases left between them. The CDR3 runs 14 residues. The germline V gene has CDR1 LNHDA and CDR2 SQIVND (reference sequence). CDR3 loop: CASRAQVSVAEAFF. The CDR3 DNA sequence: TGTGCCAGTAGGGCACAGGTGAGTGTCGCTGAAGCTTTCTTT.

In this sample, this clone turned up a few times. The chain couples TRBV6-5 to TRBJ2-1; 16 bases line up with TRBD2. V trimming: 8 bases; J trimming: 8 bases; junction bases outside the gene matches: 3. CDR1 and CDR2 from the germline V gene are MNHEY and SVGAGI. The CDR3 is 14 amino acids. The CDR3 region has the DNA TGTGCCAGCGCCGGGACTAGCGGGAGGGATGAGCAGTTCTTC. Translating it yields CASAGTSGRDEQFF.

This clone came up once. V is TRBV27 and J is TRBJ1-6, with D possibly being TRBD1 (5 bases). Germline assignment: CDR1 MNHEY and CDR2 SMNVEV (reference sequence). This CDR3 contains 13 residues. V lost 7 bases to trimming and J lost 7 bases, with 11 bases between them. The CDR3 DNA sequence: TGTGCCAGCACGTTCCAGGGCAATTCACCCCTCCACTTT. Encoded protein: CASTFQGNSPLHF.

The genes are TRBV12-5 and TRBJ1-2; perhaps TRBD1 as D (6 bases). The germline gives CDR1 LGHNT, CDR2 FRNRAP. The CDR3 covers 15 residues. V lost 5 bases to trimming and J lost 4 bases, with 17 bases between them. The CDR3 nucleotides are TGTGCTAGTGGTCAAGAACGGGACAAGGGCTATGGCTACACCTTC. Its protein product is CASGQERDKGYGYTF.

This chain links TRBV7-8 with TRBJ2-3; a weak D match, TRBD1 (6 bases). The CDR3 totals 16 residues. Between the trimmed V and J ends, which lost 4 bases and 1 base, there was a span of 15 bases. Germline lookup yields CDR1 SGHVS and CDR2 FQNEAQ. CDR3 nucleotide sequence: TGTGCCAGCAGCTCCCGGGCGCGGACAGGCACAGATACGCAGTATTTT. As protein: CASSSRARTGTDTQYF.

V and J are TRBV28 and TRBJ2-2; 7 bases map to TRBD2. J lost 1 base, V lost 10 bases, and 12 bases had no gene match. Germline V gene lookup returns CDR1 MDHEN and CDR2 SYDVKM. The CDR3 is made up of 16 amino acids. CDR3 in amino acids: CATKSGASGNTGELFF. The CDR3 coding sequence is TGTGCCACAAAAAGCGGGGCTAGCGGGAACACCGGGGAGCTGTTTTTT.

The V call is TRBV11-2, the J call TRBJ2-7, with a weak D call TRBD1 (6 bases). This CDR3 spans 14 amino acids. Per germline, CDR1 SGHAT and CDR2 FQNNGV. The germline V and J ends were trimmed by 0 bases and 2 bases, with 8 bases remaining between them. CDR3 sequence reads: CASSLDRTAYEQYF. Written as DNA, the CDR3 is TGTGCCAGCAGCTTAGATCGGACAGCCTACGAGCAGTACTTC.

With regard to this clone: The sample contains more than one DNA sequence encoding this CDR3. The rearrangement joins TRBV11-2 to TRBJ2-7; no clear D. CDR1 and CDR2 (germline): SGHAT, FQNNGV. Trimming stripped 1 base from V and 3 bases from J, with 4 bases between. The CDR3 extends over 12 amino acids. The CDR3 spells CASSLVSYEQYF. For the CDR3, the DNA is TGTGCCAGCAGCTTAGTTAGCTACGAGCAGTACTTC.

The J gene is TRBJ2-5, the V gene TRBV5-1, with D maybe TRBD1 (5 bases). CDR3 length equals 14 residues. V dropped 4 bases and J dropped 1 base, with 11 bases sitting between them. The germline gives CDR1 SGHRS, CDR2 YFSETQ. For the CDR3, the DNA is TGCGCCAGCAGCCAGGGTTACAGCCAAGAGACCCAGTACTTC. Protein: CASSQGYSQETQYF.

The CDR3 is CASSLAGSNQPQHF. In DNA, the CDR3 is TGTGCCAGCAGTCTGGCCGGTAGCAATCAGCCCCAGCATTTT. This chain uses TRBV6-5 with TRBJ1-5; the D is unclear. This CDR3 is built from 14 residues. The V and J ends lost 5 bases and 0 bases respectively, with 8 bases between them. Germline V CDR1 and CDR2: MNHEY, SVGAGI.

The chain uses TRBV7-9 and TRBJ1-6; D remains unclear. This CDR3 has 14 residues. The V end lost 1 base, the J end lost 6 bases, and 7 bases lay between the germline ends. CDR1 and CDR2 from the germline V gene are SEHNR and FQNEAQ (reference sequence). The CDR3 DNA follows: TGTGCCAGCAGCTTAGTTTCCGGTAATTCACCCCTCCACTTT. Translating it yields CASSLVSGNSPLHF. Full variable domain (rest looked up from reference TRBV7-9 and TRBJ1-6): DTGVSQNPRHKITKRGQNVTFRCDPISEHNRLYWYRQTLGQGPEFLTYFQNEAQLEKSRLLSDRFSAERPKGSFSTLEIQRTEQGDSAMYLCASSLVSGNSPLHFGNGTRLTVT.

This chain links TRBV7-8 with TRBJ1-5; weak D call: TRBD1 (6 bases). The CDR3 is made up of 17 amino acids. Trimming took 2 bases from V and 2 from J, leaving 16 bases between them. Looked up from germline, CDR1 is SGHVS and CDR2 is FQNEAQ. CDR3 DNA sequence: TGTGCCAGCAGCTTAATGCAGGGGCCTAGGGGCAATCAGCCCCAGCATTTT. Protein: CASSLMQGPRGNQPQHF.

The table lists this clone with a count of one. V usage is TRBV10-3 and J usage is TRBJ1-5; no firm D call. The CDR3 extends over 14 amino acids. CDR1 ENHRY and CDR2 SYGVKD come from the germline V gene. Trimming left V 3 bases short and J 0 bases short, with 6 bases between. The CDR3 sequence is CAISDQVSNQPQHF. As DNA, the CDR3 is TGTGCCATCAGTGACCAGGTTAGCAATCAGCCCCAGCATTTT.

The chain recombines TRBV7-8 with TRBJ1-6; D remains ambiguous. V lost 2 bases and J 4 bases, leaving 9 bases between the germline ends. Germline V gene lookup returns CDR1 SGHVS and CDR2 FQNEAQ. CDR3 size: 15 residues. The chain's CDR3 is CASSLSRGYNSPLHF. Written as DNA, the CDR3 is TGTGCCAGCAGCTTATCTCGGGGATATAATTCACCCCTCCACTTT.

This clone was seen once. The chain is built from TRBV29-1 and TRBJ1-5; D gene unclear. CDR1 is SQVTM and CDR2 is ANQGSEA in the germline V gene. The CDR3 totals 13 residues. Trimming left V 4 bases short and J 0 bases short, with 7 bases between. CDR3 residues: CSVAGNSNQPQHF. As DNA, the CDR3 is TGCAGCGTTGCCGGGAATAGCAATCAGCCCCAGCATTTT.

This clone showed up just a few times. The CDR3 loop reads CASSEETRPGEQFF. In DNA, the CDR3 is TGTGCCAGCAGCGAGGAGACTAGGCCTGGTGAGCAGTTCTTC. This rearrangement joins TRBV9 to TRBJ2-1; maybe TRBD2 (6 bases). Trimming left V 3 bases short and J 9 bases short, with 16 bases between. The V gene's germline CDR1 is SGDLS and CDR2 YYNGEE. The CDR3 runs to 14 residues. The variable domain in full, completed from reference TRBV9 and TRBJ2-1, reads DSGVTQTPKHLITATGQRVTLRCSPRSGDLSVYWYQQSLDQGLQFLIQYYNGEERAKGNILERFSAQQFPDLHSELNLSSLELGDSALYFCASSEETRPGEQFFGPGTRLTVL.